This T cell receptor (beta chain) originates from a study of control samples from healthy donors and cancer patients. The V and J ends lost 8 bases and 8 bases respectively, with 19 bases between them. This CDR3 has 14 amino acids. Germline V gene data show CDR1 as MNHEY and CDR2 as SVGAGI. This clone has only one observation. The protocol was immunoSEQ multiplex PCR, while the TCRdb copy is restricted to in-frame clones and leaves out a portion. Among more than 100,000 clones listed, roughly nine tenths were seen once. Input material: PBMCs. This chain joins TRBV6-5 and TRBJ2-1, with D perhaps given as TRBD1 or TRBD2 (6 bases each). The TCR was taken from a man in his fifties with head and neck cancer. The CDR3 here is CASRRGMGGDEQFF. CDR3 coding DNA: TGTGCCAGCCGAAGGGGGATGGGGGGTGATGAGCAGTTCTTC.